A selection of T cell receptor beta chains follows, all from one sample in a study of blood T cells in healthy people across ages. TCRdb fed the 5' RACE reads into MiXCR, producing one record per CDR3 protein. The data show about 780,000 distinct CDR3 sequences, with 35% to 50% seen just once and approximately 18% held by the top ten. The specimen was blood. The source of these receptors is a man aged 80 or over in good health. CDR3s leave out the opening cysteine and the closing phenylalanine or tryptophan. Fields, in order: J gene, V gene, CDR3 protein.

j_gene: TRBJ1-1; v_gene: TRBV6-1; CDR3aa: ASSEQGPITEAF
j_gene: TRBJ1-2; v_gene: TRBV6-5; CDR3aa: ATRSVGYT
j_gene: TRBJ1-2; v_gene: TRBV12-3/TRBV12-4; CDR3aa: ASSFYKGTPANYGYT
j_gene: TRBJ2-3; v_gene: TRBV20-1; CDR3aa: SAAGLGYTDTQY
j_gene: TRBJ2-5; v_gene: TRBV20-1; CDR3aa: SAAWETQY
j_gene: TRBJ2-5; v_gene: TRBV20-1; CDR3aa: SARFLETQY
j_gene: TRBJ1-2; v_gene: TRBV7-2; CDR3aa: ASSLIPSYGYT
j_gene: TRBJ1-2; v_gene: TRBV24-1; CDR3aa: ATSDGTDLYYT
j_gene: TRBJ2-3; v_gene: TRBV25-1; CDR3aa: ASSEGTSGLTDTQY
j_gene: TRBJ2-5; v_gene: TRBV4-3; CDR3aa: ASSLYRDISYNEQY
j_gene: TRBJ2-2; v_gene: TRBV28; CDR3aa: ASSWAGVGTGELF
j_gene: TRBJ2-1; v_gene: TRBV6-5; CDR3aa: ATHSGVAGYNEQF
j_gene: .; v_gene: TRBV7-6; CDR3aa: ASSETSGEIYEQY
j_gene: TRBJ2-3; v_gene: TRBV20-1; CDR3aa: SAPPTGVGYTDTQY
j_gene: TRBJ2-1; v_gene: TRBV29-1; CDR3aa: SVNGGTRASGQF
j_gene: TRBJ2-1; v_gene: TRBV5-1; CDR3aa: ASSLGGTRGNEQF
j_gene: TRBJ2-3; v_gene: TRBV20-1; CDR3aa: SAGGLARMGTDTQY
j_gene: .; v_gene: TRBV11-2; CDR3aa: ASSLNTFQETQF
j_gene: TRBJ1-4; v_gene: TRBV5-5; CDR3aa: ASRVQGRDEKLF
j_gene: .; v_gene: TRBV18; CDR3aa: ASSPQEGQGIEQY
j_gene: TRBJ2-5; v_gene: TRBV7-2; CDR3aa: ASSLVAPGLAGGGQETQY
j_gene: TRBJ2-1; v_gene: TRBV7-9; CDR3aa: ASSLAGITDEQF
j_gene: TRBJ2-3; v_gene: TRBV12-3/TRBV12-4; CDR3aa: ASSLTGRADTQY
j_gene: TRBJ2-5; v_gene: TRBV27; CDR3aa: ASSSSPGTTFETQY
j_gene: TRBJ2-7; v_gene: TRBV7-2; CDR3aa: ASSSQLGSGSYEQY
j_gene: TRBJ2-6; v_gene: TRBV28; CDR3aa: AGSTGTKNGANVLT
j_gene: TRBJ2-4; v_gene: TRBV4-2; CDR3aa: ASSQDMGGAVAKNIQY
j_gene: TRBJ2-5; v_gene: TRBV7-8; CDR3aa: ASTSGRVQETQY
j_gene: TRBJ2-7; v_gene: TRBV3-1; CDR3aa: ASSRTGLAGGAEQY
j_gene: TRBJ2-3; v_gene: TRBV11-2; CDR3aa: ASSCPVGGGTDTQY
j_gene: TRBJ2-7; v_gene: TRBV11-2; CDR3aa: ASSLGRTLSYEQY
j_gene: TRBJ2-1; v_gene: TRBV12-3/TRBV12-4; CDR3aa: ASRAGTPYNEQF
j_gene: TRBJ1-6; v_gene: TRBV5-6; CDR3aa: ASSLDRGFSYNSPLH
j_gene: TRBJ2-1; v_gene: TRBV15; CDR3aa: ATRRDRAYNEQF
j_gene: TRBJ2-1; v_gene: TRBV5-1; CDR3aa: AGRTLAGGGEQF
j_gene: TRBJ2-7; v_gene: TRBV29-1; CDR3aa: SVDASGGNNEQY
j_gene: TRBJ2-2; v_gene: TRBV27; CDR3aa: ASSLWGGAGTGELF
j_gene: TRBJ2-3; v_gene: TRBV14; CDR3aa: ASSQLAGLTSTETQY
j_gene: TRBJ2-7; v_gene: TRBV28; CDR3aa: ASSPTRPSYEQY
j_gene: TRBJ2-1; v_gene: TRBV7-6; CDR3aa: ASSFLLAASYNEQF
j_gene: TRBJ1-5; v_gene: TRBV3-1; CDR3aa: ASSQSPRAGQPQH
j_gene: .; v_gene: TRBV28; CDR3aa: ASSLTKFDGEQY
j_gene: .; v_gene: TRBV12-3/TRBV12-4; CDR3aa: ASSLIQGSLEQY